This T cell receptor (beta chain) was identified during a study of blood T cell repertoires in COVID-19. About the study: Samples taken during acute and convalescent COVID-19 were collected in the United States, Italy and Spain. T cells, B-cell-depleted T cells, or PBMCs provided the cDNA or gDNA that served as material.

Original handling: Estimation of nucleated cell counts was performed using reference gene primer amplification. Assay used: immunoSEQ multiplex PCR; TCRdb lists only in-frame clones, some missing. Clonal size and the V and J genes are those of that table, whereas D and trimming came from the DNA. The sample has about 68,000 clones, about 80% seen once. The germline CDR1 and CDR2 sequences are SGHVS and FNYEAQ. The ends lost 5 bases at V and 7 bases at J; junction bases unmatched: 11. The CDR3 is 15 residues long. The sample was peripheral blood. The receptor's source is an older man with acute or convalescent COVID-19. The J gene is TRBJ1-2, the V gene TRBV7-6; 9 bases line up with TRBD1. The CDR3 loop is CASSPNPDRGSGYTF. CDR3 DNA sequence: TGTGCCAGCAGCCCAAACCCGGACAGGGGCAGTGGCTACACCTTC.